The table lists the clone carrying this T cell receptor beta chain with a few counts. Antigen specificity is unknown. Generated by immunoSEQ multiplex PCR, the TCRdb table keeps only in-frame clones and is missing some. The sample yields under 150,000 clones, approximately 86% seen once. This sample is part of a study of identifying expanded T cells in peripheral blood. No infections or other immune events were documented during collection. The germline CDR1 and CDR2 sequences are WNHNN and SYGVQD (reference sequence). V lost 5 bases and J lost 5, with 10 bases in between. There are 12 residues in the CDR3. Findings of the study overall: Clone count variance between roughly two-week samples rose with total template count. Differentially abundant clones: around 1.2 between replicates, about 15 at around 14 days, 19 to 20 at four.

The source material was blood. This clonotype was obtained from a person between 18 and 75 years old in good health. The V gene is TRBV10-1, the J gene TRBJ2-7; TRBD1 is a possible D gene (5 bases). This CDR3 reads CASSRGSDEQYF. In nucleotides, the CDR3 is TGCGCCAGCAGTAGGGGTTCCGACGAGCAGTACTTC.